This TCR beta chain came from a study of cytomegalovirus exposure and HLA in healthy donors. V lost 3 bases, J lost 2 bases, and 11 bases lay in between. Germline V gives CDR1 SGHRS, CDR2 YFSETQ. The CDR3 spans 14 residues. It was with 60 Vbeta and 13 Jbeta primers that the PCR ran. Sequenced by immunoSEQ multiplex PCR; TCRdb stores in-frame clones only, minus some. The profile shows 130,000 to 150,000 clones, approximately 79% of them singletons. The gene calls are TRBV5-1 and TRBJ1-1; D is possibly TRBD1 (6 bases). What was sequenced was PBMCs. This receptor was taken from a woman between 35 and 50 years old in good health and CMV-seropositive. CDR3 sequence: CASSWEQGNTEAFF. CDR3 in DNA: TGCGCCAGCAGCTGGGAACAGGGCAACACTGAAGCTTTCTTT.